These 27 T cell receptor beta chains share one sample of origin, sequenced in a study of T cell responses to AZD1222 COVID-19 vaccine. Method: immunoSEQ multiplex PCR; TCRdb's copy keeps in-frame clones and lacks some. The repertoire holds some 22,000 clones, with 82% as singletons. Sequenced material: peripheral blood, taken on day 0 of AZD1222 vaccination. The receptor source for this set is an adult in good health.

The chain employs TRBV30 and TRBJ2-7, with 8 positions matching TRBD1. This CDR3 is 18 amino acids long. Unmatched junction bases numbered 21, after V lost 2 bases and J lost 6 bases. Looked up from germline, CDR1 is GTSNPN and CDR2 is SVGIG (reference sequence). The CDR3 DNA reads as TGTGCCTGGAGTATAGTTCAGGGGGCATGGGTCTTCGATCTCGAGCAGTACTTC. It is translated as CAWSIVQGAWVFDLEQYF.

The chain employs TRBV7-2 and TRBJ1-2; tentative D call: TRBD1 (6 bases). This CDR3 contains 18 residues. V lost 0 bases and J 3 bases, leaving 20 bases between the germline ends. Germline loops: CDR1 SGHTA, CDR2 FQGNSA. The CDR3 DNA follows: TGTGCCAGCAGCTTAGCCGGGGGCAAGTCCCCTGGGCACTATGGCTACACCTTC. The encoded protein is CASSLAGGKSPGHYGYTF.

V gene TRBV3-1 (or the pseudogene TRBV3-2) combines with J gene TRBJ2-5; 10 bases match TRBD1. CDR1 is LGHDT, CDR2 YNNKEL, per germline (reference sequence). The CDR3 has 16 residues. The V segment lost 2 bases and the J segment 0 bases; nucleotides outside the gene matches: 3. The CDR3 bases are TGTGCCAGCAGCCAAACCGGGACAGGGGACCAAGAGACCCAGTACTTC. Translated, it gives CASSQTGTGDQETQYF.

This chain joins TRBV7-9 and TRBJ2-1; 7 bases fit TRBD2. Per germline, CDR1 SEHNR and CDR2 FQNEAQ (reference sequence). The CDR3 spans 16 residues. V lost 5 bases to trimming and J lost 4 bases; unmatched junction nucleotides: 11. DNA of the CDR3: TGTGCCAGCAGCGGAGAAGCGGGGTGGGGTTACAATGAGCAGTTCTTC. Translation gives CASSGEAGWGYNEQFF.

The sample holds one count of this clone. The V gene is TRBV4-1, the J gene TRBJ1-1, with a tentative D call TRBD1 (6 bases). The germline V gene encodes CDR1 MGHRA and CDR2 YSYEKL. V was shortened by 5 bases and J by 0 bases, with 10 bases between the two germline ends. The CDR3 is 14 residues long. The CDR3 DNA follows: TGCGCCAGCAGCGGGGGGGCGGTGAACACTGAAGCTTTCTTT. It encodes CASSGGAVNTEAFF.

The CDR3 sequence: CASSPDRTYTEAFF. The CDR3 region has the DNA TGTGCCAGCAGCCCGGACAGGACTTACACTGAAGCTTTCTTT. V is TRBV7-2 and J is TRBJ1-1, with 7 bases fitting TRBD1. With V trimmed by 5 bases and J by 3 bases, 6 bases remained unmatched. Germline CDR1 SGHTA, CDR2 FQGNSA. The CDR3 covers 14 residues.

V usage is TRBV13 and J usage is TRBJ2-1; 11 positions match TRBD2. Germline trimming cut 5 bases from V and 5 bases from J; bases unmatched to any gene: 5. This CDR3 is built from 15 residues. Germline V lookup: CDR1 PRHDT, CDR2 FYEKMQ (reference sequence). CDR3 in DNA: TGTGCCAGCAGCCCGAGACTAGCGGGAAACAATGAGCAGTTCTTC. It codes for CASSPRLAGNNEQFF.

The rearrangement joins TRBV6-2 or TRBV6-3 to TRBJ2-7, with 10 nucleotides matching TRBD1. V trimming: 2 bases; J trimming: 2 bases; junction bases outside the gene matches: 3. The CDR3 extends over 15 amino acids. From germline, CDR1 is MNHEY and CDR2 SVGEGT. The CDR3 DNA reads TGTGCCAGCAGTTACGCCGGGACAGGGGCCTACGAGCAGTACTTC. Amino acid sequence: CASSYAGTGAYEQYF.

V and J are TRBV11-3 and TRBJ2-7; D unresolved. The V end lost 4 bases, the J end lost 6 bases, and 16 bases lay between the germline ends. The CDR3 length is 14 residues. Germline CDR1 and CDR2: SGHNT and YENEEA. CDR3 coding DNA: TGTGCCAGCAGCTCCGACACCCATCCCGCCGAGCAGTACTTC. Protein product: CASSSDTHPAEQYF.

The V and J genes are TRBV4-1 and TRBJ2-1; D might be TRBD2 (6 bases). Trimming removed 0 bases from V and 2 bases from J, with 14 bases in between. The CDR3 runs 17 residues. Germline V lookup: CDR1 MGHRA, CDR2 YSYEKL. The CDR3 spells CASSQDLPGVPYNEQFF. DNA for the CDR3: TGCGCCAGCAGCCAAGATTTACCGGGAGTCCCCTACAATGAGCAGTTCTTC.

V gene TRBV6-2 or TRBV6-3 combines with J gene TRBJ2-1, with 7 bases that match TRBD2. The CDR3 runs 15 residues. The V and J ends lost 0 bases and 9 bases, in that order; junction bases with no gene match: 8. Germline V gene sequence: CDR1 MNHEY, CDR2 SVGEGT. CDR3 sequence: CASSYSIYGEGEQFF. The CDR3 DNA sequence: TGTGCCAGCAGTTACTCGATATACGGGGAGGGTGAGCAGTTCTTC.

The chain uses TRBV10-1 and TRBJ2-2; a weak D match, TRBD2 (5 bases). The CDR3 runs 13 residues. Trimming stripped 7 bases from V and 5 bases from J, with 11 bases between. Germline V gene sequence: CDR1 WNHNN, CDR2 SYGVQD (reference sequence). The CDR3 spells CASTGVLTGELFF. The CDR3 DNA sequence: TGCGCCAGCACCGGGGTACTAACCGGGGAGCTGTTTTTT.

The chain joins TRBV6-5 to TRBJ1-6; 7 bases are shared with TRBD1. Germline V gene sequence: CDR1 MNHEY, CDR2 SVGAGI. The CDR3 runs 14 residues. J was trimmed by 8 bases and V by 6 bases; bases with no gene match: 7. The CDR3 coding sequence is TGTGCCAGCAGCGTCCGGGACAGATATTCACCCCTCCACTTT. Its translation is CASSVRDRYSPLHF.

This clone was seen only a few times. The chain combines TRBV11-2 with TRBJ1-1; TRBD1 matches 8 bases. J gave up 0 bases and V 5 bases, and 5 bases lay outside the gene matches. Germline lookup yields CDR1 SGHAT and CDR2 FQNNGV. The CDR3 spans 15 residues. Here the CDR3 reads CASSVGQGMNTEAFF. The CDR3 coding sequence is TGTGCCAGCAGCGTAGGACAGGGTATGAACACTGAAGCTTTCTTT.

V usage is TRBV27 and J usage is TRBJ1-5; no firm D call. The ends were cut back, 6 bases at V and 3 bases at J, with 9 bases in the middle. In germline, CDR1 is MNHEY, CDR2 SMNVEV (reference sequence). The CDR3 length is 13 residues. Here the CDR3 DNA reads TGTGCCAGCAGGAGGACCCCCAATCAGCCCCAGCATTTT. It yields the protein CASRRTPNQPQHF.

This clone came up a few times. This chain uses TRBV19 with TRBJ2-7, with 9 nucleotides matching TRBD2. This CDR3 has 15 residues. Germline V gene lookup returns CDR1 LNHDA and CDR2 SQIVND (reference sequence). V trimming: 5 bases; J trimming: 3 bases; junction bases outside the gene matches: 8. CDR3 sequence: CASSPIAGELYEQYF. The CDR3 DNA follows: TGTGCCAGTAGTCCCATAGCGGGAGAACTCTACGAGCAGTACTTC.

The chain is built from TRBV4-2 and TRBJ1-1, with D unclear. V was clipped by 1 base and J by 2 bases, with 2 bases between them. Germline V gives CDR1 LGHNA, CDR2 YNFKEQ. This CDR3 is built from 12 residues. The CDR3 DNA is TGTGCCAGCAGCCAAGGAAACACTGAAGCTTTCTTT. It codes for CASSQGNTEAFF.

With respect to this clone: The sample has other DNA sequences that encode this CDR3 too. This sequence joins TRBV28 and TRBJ2-7; a possible D gene is TRBD1 (6 bases). V was clipped by 5 bases and J by 2 bases, with 16 bases between them. This CDR3 has 15 amino acids. The germline V gene has CDR1 MDHEN and CDR2 SYDVKM. The CDR3 region is CASSPYDRPTYEQYF. The CDR3 DNA is TGTGCCAGCAGTCCCTACGACAGGCCAACCTACGAGCAGTACTTC.

V usage is TRBV18 and J usage is TRBJ2-2; perhaps TRBD1 as D (6 bases). This CDR3 has 15 amino acids. Trimming pared 2 bases from V and 3 bases from J, leaving 10 bases between. Germline loops: CDR1 KGHSH, CDR2 LQKENI. The CDR3 region has the DNA TGTGCCAGCTCACCAGTACAGGGACACACCGGGGAGCTGTTTTTT. Residues: CASSPVQGHTGELFF. The full variable domain, in which reference TRBV18 and TRBJ2-2 provide the parts outside the CDR3, is NAGVMQNPRHLVRRRGQEARLRCSPMKGHSHVYWYRQLPEEGLKFMVYLQKENIIDESGMPKERFSAEFPKEGPSILRIQQVVRGDSAAYFCASSPVQGHTGELFFGEGSRLTVL.

The genes are TRBV7-7 and TRBJ2-2; weak D call: TRBD2 (6 bases). The CDR3 runs to 16 residues. Trimming removed 5 bases from V and 2 bases from J, with 15 bases in between. Germline loops: CDR1 SSHAT, CDR2 FNYEAQ (reference sequence). The CDR3 DNA reads TGTGCCAGCAGCCCGGCTGGCGGGGAAAACACCGGGGAGCTGTTTTTT. Protein product: CASSPAGGENTGELFF.

The chain uses TRBV5-6 and TRBJ2-2; D is uncertain. The CDR3 has 16 amino acids. Trimming removed 7 bases from V and 4 bases from J, with 20 bases in between. The germline gives CDR1 SGHDT, CDR2 YYEEEE. The CDR3 is CASGLLPGSATGELFF. The CDR3 region has the DNA TGTGCCAGCGGATTATTGCCGGGCTCCGCCACCGGGGAGCTGTTTTTT.

This CDR3 is CASSYSQGHTIYF. CDR3 sequence (DNA): TGTGCCAGCAGTTACTCACAGGGCCACACCATATATTTT. The V and J genes are TRBV6-5 and TRBJ1-3; D may be TRBD1 (6 bases). This CDR3 region has 13 residues. Trimming took 0 bases from V and 8 from J, leaving 8 bases between them. The germline V gene has CDR1 MNHEY and CDR2 SVGAGI.

The V gene is TRBV4-2, the J gene TRBJ1-1; the D is unclear. V was shortened by 0 bases and J by 4 bases, with 18 bases between the two germline ends. Germline V gives CDR1 LGHNA, CDR2 YNFKEQ. The CDR3 contains 17 residues. Here the CDR3 DNA reads TGTGCCAGCAGCCAAGATCTATGGAGTTCGAGTGGCACTGAAGCTTTCTTT. As protein: CASSQDLWSSSGTEAFF.

This chain uses TRBV28 with TRBJ2-7, with D possibly matching TRBD2 (7 bases). Germline CDR1 is MDHEN and CDR2 is SYDVKM. V was trimmed by 7 bases and J by 6 bases, leaving 22 bases between them. The CDR3 spans 15 residues. CDR3 amino acids: CASNDPRGGPSEQYF. The CDR3 DNA follows: TGTGCCAGCAATGACCCCCGCGGGGGCCCATCCGAGCAGTACTTC.

The chain has TRBV28 and TRBJ2-5, with a possible D match to TRBD2 (6 bases). The CDR3 loop spans 14 amino acids. Germline V gene sequence: CDR1 MDHEN, CDR2 SYDVKM. The ends were cut back, 6 bases at V and 5 bases at J, with 16 bases in the middle. CDR3 protein: CASSGGAIGETQYF. The CDR3 DNA sequence: TGTGCCAGCAGCGGAGGGGCTATAGGTGAGACCCAGTACTTC.

The chain combines TRBV7-2 with TRBJ1-2; 12 bases are a match to TRBD1. The CDR3 has 16 residues. J was trimmed by 2 bases and V by 5 bases; bases with no gene match: 6. Germline V gene lookup returns CDR1 SGHTA and CDR2 FQGNSA. This chain's CDR3 is CASSKGQGAANYGYTF. CDR3 DNA sequence: TGTGCCAGCAGCAAGGGACAGGGGGCAGCGAACTATGGCTACACCTTC.

J is TRBJ2-3 and V is TRBV7-2; D is unclear. In germline, CDR1 is SGHTA, CDR2 FQGNSA. This CDR3 has 15 amino acids. V lost 2 bases, J lost 0 bases, and 9 bases lay in between. The CDR3 region is CASSLNSPSTDTQYF. The CDR3 DNA is TGTGCCAGCAGCTTAAACAGCCCTAGCACAGATACGCAGTATTTT.